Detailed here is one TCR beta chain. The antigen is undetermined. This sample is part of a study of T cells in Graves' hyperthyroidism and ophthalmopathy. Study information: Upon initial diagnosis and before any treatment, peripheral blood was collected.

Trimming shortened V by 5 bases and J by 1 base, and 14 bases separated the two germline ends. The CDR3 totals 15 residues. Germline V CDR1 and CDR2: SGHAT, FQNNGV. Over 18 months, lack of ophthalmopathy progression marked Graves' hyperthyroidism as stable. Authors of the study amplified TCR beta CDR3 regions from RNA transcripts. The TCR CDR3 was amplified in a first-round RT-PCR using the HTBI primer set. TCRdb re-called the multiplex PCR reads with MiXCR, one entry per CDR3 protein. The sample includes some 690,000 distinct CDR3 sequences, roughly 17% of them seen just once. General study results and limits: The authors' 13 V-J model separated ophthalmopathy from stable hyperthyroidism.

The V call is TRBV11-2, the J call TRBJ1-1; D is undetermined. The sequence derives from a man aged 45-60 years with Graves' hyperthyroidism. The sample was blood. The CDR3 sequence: CASSPHPWGNTEAFF. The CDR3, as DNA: TGTGCCAGCAGCCCACACCCGTGGGGGAACACTGAAGCTTTCTTT.